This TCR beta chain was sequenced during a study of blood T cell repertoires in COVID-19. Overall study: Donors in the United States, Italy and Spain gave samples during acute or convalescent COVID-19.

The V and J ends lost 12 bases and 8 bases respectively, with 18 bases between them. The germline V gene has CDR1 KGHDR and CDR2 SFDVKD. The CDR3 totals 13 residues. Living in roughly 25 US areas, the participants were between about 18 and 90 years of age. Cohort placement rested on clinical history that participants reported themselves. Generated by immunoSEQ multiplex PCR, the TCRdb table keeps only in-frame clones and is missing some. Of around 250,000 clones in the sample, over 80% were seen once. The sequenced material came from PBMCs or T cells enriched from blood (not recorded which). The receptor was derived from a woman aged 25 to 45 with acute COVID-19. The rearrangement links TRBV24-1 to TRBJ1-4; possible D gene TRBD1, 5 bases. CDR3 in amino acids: CASNSGLGEKLFF. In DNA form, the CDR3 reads TGTGCCTCGAACTCAGGGCTGGGAGAAAAACTGTTTTTT.